A selection of T cell receptor beta chains follows, all from one sample in a study of shared clonotypes between healthy human individuals. Produced via immunoSEQ multiplex PCR; TCRdb's table is partial and in-frame only. The repertoire holds approximately 110,000 clones, with around 71% as singletons. Specimen: memory CD8+ T cells sorted from blood. The receptor source for this set is a woman aged 25 to 39 in good health. CDR3s include the opening cysteine and the closing phenylalanine or tryptophan.

TRBV4-2	TRBJ2-1	CASSQDLGRYNEQFF
TRBV28	TRBJ1-1	CASSLIGSTEAFF
TRBV4-1	TRBJ2-1	CASSQERGRERHEQFF
TRBV4-1	TRBJ2-3	CASSQEWGKGADTQYF
TRBV6-4	TRBJ2-1	CASSDSQENNEQFF
TRBV6-1	TRBJ2-1	CASSDLAGGPNEQFF
TRBV19	TRBJ1-2	CASSMSSLYGYTF
TRBV2	TRBJ2-7	CASKWNQNYEQYF
TRBV6-1	TRBJ2-5	CASSEARWGRVQETQYF
TRBV11-2	TRBJ2-7	CASSTTGGEQYF
TRBV25-1	TRBJ2-5	CASSALAGQKIQETQYF
TRBV25-1	TRBJ1-4	CASRGIRGTNEKLFF
TRBV28	TRBJ2-7	CASSPQGTEQYF
TRBV28	TRBJ2-2	CASSLRGVHTGELFF
TRBV10-3	TRBJ2-1	CAIKGLRGQYNEQFF
TRBV25-1	TRBJ2-4	CASSESKREAQNIQYF
TRBV29-1	TRBJ2-2	CSAPRAGELFF
TRBV5-1	TRBJ2-7	CASSPGTGTLEQYF
TRBV19	TRBJ1-2	CASSTGTENYGYTF
TRBV7-2	TRBJ1-5	CASSQEGGNQPQHF
TRBV20-1	TRBJ2-7	CSASPNYEQYF
TRBV11-2	TRBJ2-5	CASSLAGETQYF
TRBV7-9	TRBJ2-1	CASSQRRGNEQFF
TRBV11-2	TRBJ1-2	CASSLDGNGYTF
TRBV6-4	TRBJ2-2	CASSDSTRGLDTGELFF
TRBV5-1	TRBJ2-1	CASSVGLMKNEQFF
TRBV28	TRBJ2-7	CASSRTSGYYEQYF
TRBV7-8	TRBJ1-3	CASSSPATGISGNTIYF
TRBV15	TRBJ2-5	CATSRNVFMDTETQYF
TRBV19	TRBJ1-5	CASSGTGEAQPQHF
TRBV28	TRBJ2-2	CASSSARGGTGELFF
TRBV20-1	TRBJ2-1	CSVSRAEQQFF
TRBV9	TRBJ2-1	CASSVAGNEQFF
TRBV4-2	TRBJ2-2	CASSPNRTPTGELFF
TRBV10-1	TRBJ2-7	CASSDIGLGLGEQYF
TRBV6-4	TRBJ2-1	CASGTSTNEQFF
TRBV25-1	TRBJ2-1	CASRSSNNEQFF
TRBV27	TRBJ2-7	CASSDLAEGIYEQYF
TRBV27	TRBJ2-1	CASSILAGIYNEQFF
TRBV9	TRBJ2-5	CASSARETQYF
TRBV5-1	TRBJ2-5	CASSPATGYQETQYF
TRBV20-1	TRBJ1-2	CSEDRGKGYTF
TRBV6-5	TRBJ2-2	CARSPPGPPTGELFF
TRBV15	TRBJ2-5	CATSRGIRTGELETQYF
TRBV2	TRBJ1-6	CASSEFQGNSPLHF
TRBV19	TRBJ1-4	CASTLFRGREEKLFF
TRBV11-2	TRBJ1-1	CASSPDRDTEAFF
TRBV4-1	TRBJ2-1	CASSAGLAGVSYNEQFF
TRBV6-5	TRBJ2-3	CASSGIVPDTQYF
TRBV28	TRBJ2-7	CASSSLGGGTYLGGEQYF
TRBV25-1	TRBJ2-5	CASRGEETQYF
TRBV4-2	TRBJ2-7	CASSQGTPDTSYEQYF
TRBV27	TRBJ2-3	CASSFWTSGGHPTDTQYF
TRBV30	TRBJ1-1	CAWSVWGRGTEAFF
TRBV16	TRBJ1-5	CASSQSKGRGHQPQHF
TRBV2	TRBJ2-7	CASSVFSGKAYEQYF
TRBV5-8	TRBJ2-7	CASSRAGRGSYEQYF